The rows below give T cell receptor beta chains drawn from one sample of a study of beta chain features in type 1 diabetes. Only in-frame clones appear in the TCRdb table, and some are missing; sequencing was by immunoSEQ multiplex PCR. There are 300,000 to 350,000 clones in the sample; roughly 13% occur only once, and about 0.016% lies in the top ten. The material sequenced was naive CD4+ T cells from blood. These receptors all stem from a woman aged 18-30 years with type 1 diabetes. CDR3s include the opening cysteine and the closing phenylalanine or tryptophan.

J gene: TRBJ1-2
V gene: TRBV19
CDR3 length: 15
CDR3 protein: CASSRIGQVGYGYTF

J gene: TRBJ2-1
V gene: TRBV7-9
CDR3 length: 15
CDR3 protein: CASSQGQGNYNEQFF

J gene: TRBJ2-5
V gene: TRBV7-8
CDR3 length: 12
CDR3 protein: CASSGRGETQYF

J gene: TRBJ2-1
V gene: TRBV5-1
CDR3 length: 15
CDR3 protein: CASTPIAGSTNEQFF

J gene: TRBJ1-1
V gene: TRBV7-9
CDR3 length: 15
CDR3 protein: CASSLLTAIYTEAFF

J gene: TRBJ2-1
V gene: TRBV29-1
CDR3 length: 12
CDR3 protein: CSVERGYNEQFF

J gene: TRBJ1-2
V gene: TRBV29-1
CDR3 length: 12
CDR3 protein: CSGGGADYGYTF

J gene: TRBJ2-7
V gene: TRBV28
CDR3 length: 14
CDR3 protein: CASRTGVGIYEQYF

J gene: TRBJ1-1
V gene: TRBV27
CDR3 length: 13
CDR3 protein: CASSAQGGTEAFF

J gene: TRBJ1-2
V gene: TRBV6-1
CDR3 length: 15
CDR3 protein: CASSEANFPGHNYTF

J gene: TRBJ2-4
V gene: TRBV11-3
CDR3 length: 13
CDR3 protein: CASRPQTQGAQYF

J gene: TRBJ2-1
V gene: TRBV5-1
CDR3 length: 12
CDR3 protein: CASSYRGNEQFF

J gene: TRBJ2-1
V gene: TRBV6-8
CDR3 length: 15
CDR3 protein: CASSPGLAPVDEQFF

J gene: TRBJ2-1
V gene: TRBV7-2
CDR3 length: 13
CDR3 protein: CASSPRWGGEQFF

J gene: TRBJ2-3
V gene: TRBV5-1
CDR3 length: 16
CDR3 protein: CASSLLLAGGTDTQYF

J gene: TRBJ2-2
V gene: TRBV11-3
CDR3 length: 13
CDR3 protein: CASRITKAGELFF

J gene: TRBJ2-3
V gene: TRBV5-4
CDR3 length: 17
CDR3 protein: CASSLAGLAGTTDTQYF

J gene: TRBJ2-5
V gene: TRBV18
CDR3 length: 16
CDR3 protein: CASSPRLAGAGETQYF

J gene: TRBJ2-1
V gene: TRBV30
CDR3 length: 12
CDR3 protein: CAWSPKASGQFF

J gene: TRBJ1-1
V gene: TRBV6-6
CDR3 length: 15
CDR3 protein: CASSYSDLVLDEAFF

J gene: TRBJ2-1
V gene: TRBV11-3
CDR3 length: 15
CDR3 protein: CASSSGLAVYNEQFF

J gene: TRBJ2-2
V gene: TRBV4-1
CDR3 length: 15
CDR3 protein: CASSQEGTATGELFF

J gene: TRBJ1-5
V gene: TRBV28
CDR3 length: 14
CDR3 protein: CASSLGQGNQPQHF

J gene: TRBJ2-1
V gene: TRBV5-1
CDR3 length: 16
CDR3 protein: CASSLEGGRSYNEQFF

J gene: TRBJ2-3
V gene: TRBV7-2
CDR3 length: 12
CDR3 protein: CASSLAGGPSFF

J gene: TRBJ2-5
V gene: TRBV7-9
CDR3 length: 15
CDR3 protein: CASSLTGWAQETQYF

J gene: TRBJ2-1
V gene: TRBV7-2
CDR3 length: 14
CDR3 protein: CASSFHRDSKEQFF

J gene: TRBJ1-2
V gene: TRBV5-1
CDR3 length: 13
CDR3 protein: CASSLGQSYGYTF

J gene: TRBJ2-1
V gene: TRBV9
CDR3 length: 19
CDR3 protein: CASSIRGLAGSLGYNQQFF

J gene: TRBJ2-1
V gene: TRBV6-1
CDR3 length: 14
CDR3 protein: CASSTSGQVYEQFF

J gene: TRBJ2-1
V gene: TRBV19
CDR3 length: 15
CDR3 protein: CASSISALLYNEQFF

J gene: TRBJ1-5
V gene: TRBV7-2
CDR3 length: 14
CDR3 protein: CASSLGGPNQPQHF

J gene: TRBJ2-7
V gene: TRBV7-9
CDR3 length: 17
CDR3 protein: CASSLSRGTVLYNEQYF

J gene: TRBJ2-5
V gene: TRBV27
CDR3 length: 15
CDR3 protein: CASSPTGGPQETQYF

J gene: TRBJ2-2
V gene: TRBV9
CDR3 length: 14
CDR3 protein: CASSPRLATGELFF

J gene: TRBJ1-5
V gene: TRBV6-5
CDR3 length: 14
CDR3 protein: CASSYSTGNQPQHF

J gene: TRBJ2-5
V gene: TRBV19
CDR3 length: 17
CDR3 protein: CASSLDPGREDRETQYF

J gene: TRBJ1-2
V gene: TRBV6-5
CDR3 length: 14
CDR3 protein: CASSPRPGGYGYTF

J gene: TRBJ2-1
V gene: TRBV10-3
CDR3 length: 15
CDR3 protein: CAISDGLADYNEQFF

J gene: TRBJ2-3
V gene: TRBV5-6
CDR3 length: 14
CDR3 protein: CASSLATVTDTQYF

J gene: TRBJ2-7
V gene: TRBV27
CDR3 length: 14
CDR3 protein: CASSPGQGAYEQYF

J gene: TRBJ1-1
V gene: TRBV7-9
CDR3 length: 13
CDR3 protein: CAGGRGRNTEAFF

J gene: TRBJ2-1
V gene: TRBV28
CDR3 length: 21
CDR3 protein: CASSLYRPTRWVRSSYNEQFF

J gene: TRBJ1-2
V gene: TRBV7-2
CDR3 length: 15
CDR3 protein: CASSFRNQGMGGYTF

J gene: TRBJ2-7
V gene: TRBV5-4
CDR3 length: 11
CDR3 protein: CASRQNYEQYF

J gene: TRBJ2-1
V gene: TRBV5-4
CDR3 length: 15
CDR3 protein: CASSQAGTTYNEQFF

J gene: TRBJ2-1
V gene: TRBV30
CDR3 length: 18
CDR3 protein: CAWSDVYSSDLTYNEQFF

J gene: TRBJ1-5
V gene: TRBV7-9
CDR3 length: 17
CDR3 protein: CASSFTQGEWGNQPQHF

J gene: TRBJ2-1
V gene: TRBV18
CDR3 length: 14
CDR3 protein: CASSQNGSPDEQFF

J gene: TRBJ2-1
V gene: TRBV5-1
CDR3 length: 15
CDR3 protein: CASSLASGTYNEQFF

J gene: TRBJ1-3
V gene: TRBV30
CDR3 length: 14
CDR3 protein: CAWRSAFSGNTIYF

J gene: TRBJ2-7
V gene: TRBV30
CDR3 length: 15
CDR3 protein: CAWSARQGIPYEQYF

J gene: TRBJ2-4
V gene: TRBV13
CDR3 length: 14
CDR3 protein: CASSFWLAKNIQYF

J gene: TRBJ2-3
V gene: TRBV4-3
CDR3 length: 15
CDR3 protein: CASRMTSGSTDTQYF

J gene: TRBJ1-5
V gene: TRBV5-1
CDR3 length: 15
CDR3 protein: CASSLTGKVGQPQHF

J gene: TRBJ1-2
V gene: TRBV30
CDR3 length: 14
CDR3 protein: CAWSAGGSLYGYTF

J gene: TRBJ2-2
V gene: TRBV5-1
CDR3 length: 15
CDR3 protein: CASRGDSMNTGELFF